These 26 T cell receptor beta chains came from one sample sequenced in a study of human T cells and chemical hapten exposure. A single record per CDR3 protein comes from TCRdb applying MiXCR to the RACE reads. Of about 46,000 distinct CDR3 sequences detected, 3.5% to 4.5% appear once; the ten largest clones hold 1.5% to 2%. The time point here: healthy volunteer bleed at 2 weeks. Sequencing started from total RNA isolated from unfractionated whole blood. Sequences were obtained from whole blood. The receptors here all came from a female donor in good health. Some clones in this sample may be carry-over from other donors' samples.

This clonotype was seen many times. This rearrangement joins TRBV20-1 to TRBJ2-5; D might be TRBD2 (5 bases). Germline V gives CDR1 DFQATT, CDR2 SNEGSKA (reference sequence). Trimming took off 2 bases at V and 7 bases at J, with 14 bases between the two ends. The CDR3 sequence is 13 residues long. CDR3 in DNA: TGCAGTGCTAGACTAGCCAGCGGTGGGACCCAGTACTTC. Encoded protein: CSARLASGGTQYF.

This clonotype was recorded at least ten times. The V and J genes are TRBV20-1 and TRBJ1-5; tentatively, D is TRBD1 (6 bases). Germline V gene lookup returns CDR1 DFQATT and CDR2 SNEGSKA (reference sequence). With 5 bases removed from V and 5 bases from J, the gap between germline ends came to 19 bases. CDR3 size: 15 residues. The CDR3 protein is CSAPPGTGLHQPQHF. In DNA form, the CDR3 reads TGCAGTGCTCCCCCCGGTACAGGGCTTCATCAGCCCCAGCATTTT.

The chain uses TRBV6-6 and TRBJ1-6; 8 bases agree with TRBD1. The CDR3 has 15 amino acids. Losses at the gene ends were 0 bases for V and 7 bases for J; bases not matched to a gene: 2. Looked up from germline, CDR1 is MNHNY and CDR2 is SVGAGI (reference sequence). The CDR3 here is CASSYSGTGNSPLHF. CDR3 nucleotide sequence: TGTGCCAGCAGTTACTCCGGGACAGGAAATTCACCCCTCCACTTT.

This chain links TRBV29-1 with TRBJ2-3, with D tentatively TRBD1 (5 bases). CDR3 length: 12 amino acids. V dropped 6 bases and J dropped 1 base, with 8 bases sitting between them. Per germline, CDR1 SQVTM and CDR2 ANQGSEA. CDR3 coding DNA: TGCAGCGTAGGACAACGCACAGATACGCAGTATTTT. This sequence encodes CSVGQRTDTQYF.

The table lists this clonotype with many counts. V and J are TRBV14 and TRBJ2-1; D ambiguous. This CDR3 has 15 amino acids. V was clipped by 2 bases and J by 0 bases, with 8 bases between them. Germline-derived CDR1 and CDR2 are SGHDN and FVKESK. The CDR3 loop is CASSQPPSSYNEQFF. Written as DNA, the CDR3 is TGTGCCAGCAGCCAACCCCCGAGCTCCTACAATGAGCAGTTCTTC.

This clonotype was found many times. The chain has TRBV5-1 and TRBJ1-2; 7 nucleotides line up with TRBD1. Germline trimming cut 5 bases from V and 2 bases from J; bases unmatched to any gene: 18. This CDR3 is 18 amino acids long. Per germline, CDR1 SGHRS and CDR2 YFSETQ. This CDR3 reads CASRNTMGEGALNYGYTF. The DNA of the CDR3 is TGCGCCAGCAGAAATACAATGGGAGAGGGGGCCCTCAACTATGGCTACACCTTC.

This clonotype was detected ten times or more. The DNA of the CDR3 is TGTGCCAGCAGTGACTCCCGAGGGTCGAACCGGTTGATTGGGCCCCAGCATTTT. Translated: CASSDSRGSNRLIGPQHF. V usage is TRBV6-4 and J usage is TRBJ1-5; no firm D call. The CDR3 has 18 residues. Germline lookup yields CDR1 MRHNA and CDR2 SNTAGT. V lost 0 bases to trimming and J lost 9 bases, with 24 bases between them.

This clonotype appeared many times. The chain uses TRBV5-1 and TRBJ2-1; D is perhaps TRBD1 (6 bases). This CDR3 is built from 15 residues. CDR1 is SGHRS, CDR2 YFSETQ, per germline. Trimming shortened V by 3 bases and J by 5 bases, and 15 bases separated the two germline ends. The CDR3 here is CASSSSQGPNNEQFF. CDR3 coding DNA: TGCGCCAGCAGCTCAAGTCAGGGGCCTAACAATGAGCAGTTCTTC.

This clonotype has a count of ten or more. The J gene is TRBJ2-7, the V gene TRBV14; no definite D call. There are 13 residues in the CDR3. Looked up from germline, CDR1 is SGHDN and CDR2 is FVKESK. V was trimmed by 2 bases and J by 6 bases, leaving 11 bases between them. CDR3 bases: TGTGCCAGCAGCCAATCTTGGCCTGCCGAGCAGTACTTC. Translating it yields CASSQSWPAEQYF.

Ten or more counts support this clonotype. The chain is built from TRBV5-1 and TRBJ2-1; 7 nucleotides match TRBD1. CDR1 and CDR2 from the germline V gene are SGHRS and YFSETQ. The CDR3 loop spans 13 amino acids. Unmatched junction bases numbered 3, after V lost 5 bases and J lost 4 bases. The CDR3 is CASRPGGYNEQFF. The CDR3 bases are TGCGCCAGCAGGCCAGGGGGATACAATGAGCAGTTCTTC.

This clonotype has a handful of counts. The chain is built from TRBV7-2 and TRBJ2-1; no clear D. V was clipped by 1 base and J by 2 bases, with 9 bases between them. The CDR3 spans 15 residues. The germline gives CDR1 SGHTA, CDR2 FQGNSA. CDR3 amino acids: CASSLGPSTYNEQFF. CDR3 in DNA: TGTGCCAGCAGCTTAGGGCCGTCCACCTACAATGAGCAGTTCTTC.

This clonotype was counted at least ten times. The chain links TRBV29-1 to TRBJ1-4, with D possibly being TRBD1 (6 bases). Looked up from germline, CDR1 is SQVTM and CDR2 is ANQGSEA. CDR3 length: 12 amino acids. V shed 4 bases and J shed 7 bases, with 10 bases lying between them. In nucleotides, the CDR3 is TGCAGCGTTGCGACAGGTAGTGAAAAACTGTTTTTT. It yields the protein CSVATGSEKLFF.

In its sample, this clonotype was seen a few times. The DNA of the CDR3 is TGTGCCAGCAGAACCGGGACTAGGAACACCGGGGAGCTGTTTTTT. Protein: CASRTGTRNTGELFF. The chain joins TRBV5-4 to TRBJ2-2; TRBD2 matches at 8 bases. Trimming at V came to 5 bases and at J to 1 base, leaving 4 bases not matched to a gene. This CDR3 is built from 15 residues. Germline CDR1 is SGHNT and CDR2 is YYREEE (reference sequence).

This clonotype showed up just a few times. A much larger clone sits a single nucleotide away, making a read error possible. This chain uses TRBV2 with TRBJ1-5; D is uncertain. This CDR3 is 14 amino acids long. Germline V gene sequence: CDR1 SNHLY, CDR2 FYNNEI. CDR3 amino acids: CASSVRASNQPQNF. DNA for the CDR3: TGTGCCAGCAGTGTTCGGGCTAGCAATCAGCCCCAGAATTTT.

The chain uses TRBV6-5 and TRBJ2-6, with D possibly being TRBD2 (6 bases). The CDR3 is 18 residues long. V lost 3 bases and J 0 bases, leaving 15 bases between the germline ends. Germline V gene lookup returns CDR1 MNHEY and CDR2 SVGAGI. Written as DNA, the CDR3 is TGTGCCAGCAGTTATGCTCCCGGGAGTAGCTCTGGGGCCAACGTCCTGACTTTC. This codes for CASSYAPGSSSGANVLTF.

This clonotype was detected many times. This chain connects TRBV6-6 to TRBJ1-5; D not certain. Trimming left V 5 bases short and J 1 base short, with 12 bases between. The CDR3 runs 15 residues. Germline CDR1 reads MNHNY; CDR2 reads SVGAGI (reference sequence). CDR3 protein: CASSPQYYSNQPQHF. CDR3 DNA sequence: TGTGCCAGCAGTCCCCAGTATTACAGCAATCAGCCCCAGCATTTT.

There are many counts of this clonotype. The chain carries TRBV20-1 and TRBJ1-1, with D perhaps TRBD1 (6 bases). The length of the CDR3 is 12 residues. Trimming took 2 bases from V and 5 from J, leaving 9 bases between them. Germline-derived CDR1 and CDR2 are DFQATT and SNEGSKA (reference sequence). In nucleotides, the CDR3 is TGCAGTGCTAGAACAGGGAATACTGAAGCTTTCTTT. Translating gives CSARTGNTEAFF.

There are a few counts of this clonotype. One end of the junction varies from germline; a read error may be responsible. The J gene is TRBJ2-7, the V gene TRBV2; maybe TRBD1 (7 bases). The germline CDR1 and CDR2 sequences are SNHLY and FYNNEI. This CDR3 spans 14 amino acids. The CDR3 bases are TGTGCCAGCGGTGACAGGGAGGTCATCTTTTTGGAGTACTTC. Amino acids: CASGDREVIFLEYF.

At least ten counts were recorded for this clonotype. Here the CDR3 DNA reads TGTGCCATCAGTGAGTCGCCGTCTGGCACAGATACGCAGTATTTT. This sequence encodes CAISESPSGTDTQYF. The chain links TRBV10-3 to TRBJ2-3, with D unclear. The CDR3 is 15 residues long. Trimming pared 0 bases from V and 1 base from J, leaving 8 bases between. Germline CDR1 and CDR2: ENHRY and SYGVKD.

This clonotype was seen only a few times. The chain recombines TRBV5-1 with TRBJ2-5; D is unclear. The germline V and J ends were trimmed by 4 bases and 3 bases, with 19 bases remaining between them. Germline V gene sequence: CDR1 SGHRS, CDR2 YFSETQ. CDR3 length: 16 amino acids. In DNA, the CDR3 is TGCGCCAGCAGCGCACCGGCGTCCCGAATGAAAGAGACCCAGTACTTC. Amino acid sequence: CASSAPASRMKETQYF.

This clonotype was counted many times. This chain uses TRBV5-1 with TRBJ2-2; 7 bases fit TRBD1. The CDR3 consists of 17 residues. The V gene end was trimmed by 2 bases and the J gene end by 1 base; junction bases not matched to a gene: 8. CDR1 is SGHRS, CDR2 YFSETQ, per germline. CDR3 DNA: TGCGCCAGCAGCTTACAGGGGACGACAGGGAACACCGGGGAGCTGTTTTTT. It encodes CASSLQGTTGNTGELFF.

This clonotype was picked up many times. The chain carries TRBV14 and TRBJ1-2; D may be TRBD1 (5 bases). CDR1 and CDR2 from the germline V gene are SGHDN and FVKESK. CDR3 size: 19 residues. V lost 1 base and J 7 bases, leaving 28 bases between the germline ends. The chain's CDR3 is CASSQAVPRGPRTSFGYTF. In DNA form, the CDR3 reads TGTGCCAGCAGCCAAGCAGTACCAAGGGGTCCGAGGACAAGCTTTGGCTACACCTTC.

This clonotype appeared many times. The chain recombines TRBV5-6 with TRBJ1-1; D is unclear. CDR3 size: 13 residues. Trimming left V 2 bases short and J 2 bases short, with 7 bases between. Germline V gene data show CDR1 as SGHDT and CDR2 as YYEEEE. CDR3 coding DNA: TGTGCCAGCAGCTTTAGATTAAACACTGAAGCTTTCTTT. Translation gives CASSFRLNTEAFF.

This clonotype appeared many times. The rearrangement links TRBV20-1 to TRBJ2-3; the D is unclear. Germline V gene sequence: CDR1 DFQATT, CDR2 SNEGSKA (reference sequence). Trimming stripped 3 bases from V and 2 bases from J, with 12 bases between. CDR3 size: 14 residues. The CDR3: CSARETPPTDTQYF. CDR3 sequence (DNA): TGCAGTGCTAGGGAGACTCCTCCCACAGATACGCAGTATTTT.

This clonotype was detected only a few times. The chain links TRBV5-4 to TRBJ2-3, with 8 bases matching TRBD2. The CDR3 consists of 16 residues. Germline CDR1 and CDR2: SGHNT and YYREEE (reference sequence). The trim removed 7 bases at V and 0 bases at J, leaving 10 bases unmatched. In nucleotides, the CDR3 is TGTGCCAGCGGTATGGCTAGCGGGCCTAGCACAGATACGCAGTATTTT. Translated: CASGMASGPSTDTQYF.

This clonotype was counted only a few times. The chain recombines TRBV19 with TRBJ1-3; the D gene is possibly TRBD1 (6 bases). Germline V gene sequence: CDR1 LNHDA, CDR2 SQIVND (reference sequence). The CDR3 runs 16 residues. V dropped 8 bases and J dropped 0 bases, with 17 bases sitting between them. Here the CDR3 reads CASREAGTRSGNTIYF. The CDR3 DNA reads TGTGCCAGTCGTGAGGCCGGGACACGCTCTGGAAACACCATATATTTT.